This T cell receptor (beta chain) was recovered during a study of blood T cell repertoires in COVID-19. About the research overall: Spain, Italy and the United States supplied samples that represented acute and convalescent COVID-19. PBMCs, B-cell-depleted T cells, or T cells provided the cDNA or gDNA that made up the material.

The CDR3 is made up of 15 amino acids. Germline CDR1 SGDLS, CDR2 YYNGEE. V lost 4 bases and J lost 0; bases outside the gene matches: 4. Authors' data handling: Quantification of nucleated cells was approximated via reference gene primer amplification. Clones were sequenced by immunoSEQ multiplex PCR, and TCRdb holds only the in-frame ones, with some missing. The DNA was the basis for D and trimming; V, J and clone size are from that table. The sample consists of roughly 140,000 clones, about 86% of them appearing once. The V and J genes are TRBV9 and TRBJ2-7; 10 bases fit TRBD2. This TCR came from a man in his 70s with acute or convalescent COVID-19. Sequencing input: peripheral blood. CDR3 sequence reads: CASSLGLASSYEQYF. The CDR3 DNA reads TGTGCCAGCAGCCTGGGACTAGCGTCCTCCTACGAGCAGTACTTC.